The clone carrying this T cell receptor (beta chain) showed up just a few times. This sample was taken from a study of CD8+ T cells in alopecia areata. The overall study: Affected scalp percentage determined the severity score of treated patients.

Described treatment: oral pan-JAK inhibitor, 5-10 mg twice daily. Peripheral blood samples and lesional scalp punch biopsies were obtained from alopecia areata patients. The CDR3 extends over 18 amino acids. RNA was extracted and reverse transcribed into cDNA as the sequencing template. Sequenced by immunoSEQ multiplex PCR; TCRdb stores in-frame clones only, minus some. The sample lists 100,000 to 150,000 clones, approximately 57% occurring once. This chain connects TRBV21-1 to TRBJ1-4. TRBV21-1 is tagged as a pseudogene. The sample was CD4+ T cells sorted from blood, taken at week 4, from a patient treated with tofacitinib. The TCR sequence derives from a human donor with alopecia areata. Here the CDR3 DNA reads TGTGCCAGCAGCAAAGATCCAGGACGGGATTCAACTAATGAAAAACTGTTTTTT. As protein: CASSKDPGRDSTNEKLFF.